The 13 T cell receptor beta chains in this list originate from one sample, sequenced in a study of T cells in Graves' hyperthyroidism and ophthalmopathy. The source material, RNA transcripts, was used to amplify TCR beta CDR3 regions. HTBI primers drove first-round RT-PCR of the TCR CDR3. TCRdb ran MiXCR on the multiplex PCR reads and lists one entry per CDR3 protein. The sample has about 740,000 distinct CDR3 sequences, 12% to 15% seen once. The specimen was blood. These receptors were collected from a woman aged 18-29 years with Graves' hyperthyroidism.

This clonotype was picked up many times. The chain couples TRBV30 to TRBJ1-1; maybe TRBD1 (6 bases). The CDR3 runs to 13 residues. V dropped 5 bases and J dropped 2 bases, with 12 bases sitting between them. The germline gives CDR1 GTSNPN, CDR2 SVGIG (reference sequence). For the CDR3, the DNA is TGTGCCTGGTTGCCCAGGGGTAACACTGAAGCTTTCTTT. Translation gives CAWLPRGNTEAFF.

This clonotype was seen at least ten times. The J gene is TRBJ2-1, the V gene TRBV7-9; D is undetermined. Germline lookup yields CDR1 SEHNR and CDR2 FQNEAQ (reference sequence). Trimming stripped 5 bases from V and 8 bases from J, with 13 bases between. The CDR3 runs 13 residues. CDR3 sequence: CASSPETLYEQFF. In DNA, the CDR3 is TGTGCCAGCAGCCCCGAGACCCTGTATGAGCAGTTCTTC.

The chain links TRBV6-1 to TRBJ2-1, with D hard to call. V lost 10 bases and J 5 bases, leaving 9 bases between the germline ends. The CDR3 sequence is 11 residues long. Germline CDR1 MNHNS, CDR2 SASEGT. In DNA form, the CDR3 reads TGTGCCACCAGCGCGGACAATGAGCAGTTCTTC. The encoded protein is CATSADNEQFF.

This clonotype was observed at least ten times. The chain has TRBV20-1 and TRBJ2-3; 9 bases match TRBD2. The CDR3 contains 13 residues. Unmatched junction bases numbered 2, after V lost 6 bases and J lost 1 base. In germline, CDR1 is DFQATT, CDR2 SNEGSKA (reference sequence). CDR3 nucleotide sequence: TGCAGTGCAAGGACTAGCGGCACAGATACGCAGTATTTT. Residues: CSARTSGTDTQYF.

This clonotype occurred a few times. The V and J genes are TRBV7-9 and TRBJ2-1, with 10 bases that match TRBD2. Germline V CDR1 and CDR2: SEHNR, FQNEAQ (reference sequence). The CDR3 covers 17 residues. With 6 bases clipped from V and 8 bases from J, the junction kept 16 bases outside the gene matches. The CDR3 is CASRPRTSGPRAYEQFF. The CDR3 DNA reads TGTGCCAGCAGGCCGCGGACTAGCGGCCCTAGGGCCTATGAGCAGTTCTTC.

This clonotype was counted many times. The CDR3 spells CASSEAGDRGRLNTEAFF. The CDR3 region has the DNA TGTGCCAGCAGTGAAGCAGGTGACAGGGGGCGTTTGAACACTGAAGCTTTCTTT. This chain connects TRBV6-1 to TRBJ1-1, with 10 bases matching TRBD1. The ends lost 0 bases at V and 0 bases at J; junction bases unmatched: 7. The germline CDR1 and CDR2 sequences are MNHNS and SASEGT. The length of the CDR3 is 18 residues.

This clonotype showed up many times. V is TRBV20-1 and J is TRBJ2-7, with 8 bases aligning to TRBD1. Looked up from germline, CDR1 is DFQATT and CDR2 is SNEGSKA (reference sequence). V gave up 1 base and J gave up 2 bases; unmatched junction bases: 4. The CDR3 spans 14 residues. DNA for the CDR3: TGCAGTGCTAGAGCTCTGGACAGGGCCTACGAGCAGTACTTC. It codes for CSARALDRAYEQYF.

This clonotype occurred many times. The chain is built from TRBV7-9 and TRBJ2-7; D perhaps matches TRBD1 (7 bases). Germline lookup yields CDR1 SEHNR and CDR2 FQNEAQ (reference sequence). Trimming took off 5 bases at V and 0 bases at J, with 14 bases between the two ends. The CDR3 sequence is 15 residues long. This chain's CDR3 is CASSQGGTASYEQYF. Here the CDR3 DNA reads TGTGCCAGCAGCCAAGGCGGGACAGCCTCCTACGAGCAGTACTTC.

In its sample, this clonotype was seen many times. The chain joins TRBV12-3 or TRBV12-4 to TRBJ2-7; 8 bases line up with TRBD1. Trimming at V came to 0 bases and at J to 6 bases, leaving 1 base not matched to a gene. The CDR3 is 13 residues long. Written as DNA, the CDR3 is TGTGCCAGCAGTTTAGCCCAGGGGGCCGAGCAGTACTTC. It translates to CASSLAQGAEQYF.

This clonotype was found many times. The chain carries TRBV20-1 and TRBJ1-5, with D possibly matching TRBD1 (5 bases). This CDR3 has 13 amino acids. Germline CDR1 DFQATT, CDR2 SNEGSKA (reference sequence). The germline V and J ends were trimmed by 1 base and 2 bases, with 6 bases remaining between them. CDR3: CSARVRGNQPQHF. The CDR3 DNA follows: TGCAGTGCTAGAGTCAGGGGCAATCAGCCCCAGCATTTT.

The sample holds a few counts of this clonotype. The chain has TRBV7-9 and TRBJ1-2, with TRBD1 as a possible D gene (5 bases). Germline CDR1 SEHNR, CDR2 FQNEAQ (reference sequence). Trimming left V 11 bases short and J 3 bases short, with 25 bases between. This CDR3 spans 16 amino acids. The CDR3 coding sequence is TGTGCCTTGCAAGGGGACGGCTACCCGAGTGACTATGGCTACACCTTC. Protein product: CALQGDGYPSDYGYTF.

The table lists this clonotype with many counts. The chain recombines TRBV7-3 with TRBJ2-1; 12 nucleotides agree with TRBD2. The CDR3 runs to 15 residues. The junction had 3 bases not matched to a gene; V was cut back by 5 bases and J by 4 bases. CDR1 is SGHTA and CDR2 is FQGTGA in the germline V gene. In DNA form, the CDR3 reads TGTGCCAGCAGCACGCTAGCGGGGGGGTACAATGAGCAGTTCTTC. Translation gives CASSTLAGGYNEQFF.

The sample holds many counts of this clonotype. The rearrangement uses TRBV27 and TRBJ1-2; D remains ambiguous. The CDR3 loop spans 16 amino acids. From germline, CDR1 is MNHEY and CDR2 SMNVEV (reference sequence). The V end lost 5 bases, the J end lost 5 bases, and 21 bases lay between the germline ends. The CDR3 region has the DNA TGTGCCAGCAGTCCGGCCGCACGGCCGACCGCATATGGCTACACCTTC. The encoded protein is CASSPAARPTAYGYTF.